This entry concerns a single T cell receptor beta chain. The data originate from a study of T cells after yellow fever vaccination. TCRdb re-analysed the 5' RACE reads in MiXCR, keeping a single row per CDR3 protein. The sample holds some 600,000 distinct CDR3 sequences, more than 9% seen once. This CDR3 region has 17 residues. Germline V gene sequence: CDR1 LGHNA, CDR2 YSLEER. J was trimmed by 7 bases and V by 0 bases; bases with no gene match: 10. The clonotype was recovered from a man aged 25 to 45 who received the YFV17D yellow fever vaccine. The sample consisted of PBMCs, taken on the day of the yellow fever booster vaccination. The chain links TRBV4-3 to TRBJ2-1; 9 bases are shared with TRBD2. The CDR3 region is CASSQDSREGPVNEQFF. The CDR3 nucleotides read TGCGCCAGCAGCCAAGATTCGCGGGAGGGCCCGGTTAATGAGCAGTTCTTC.